This TCR beta chain was found in a study of cytomegalovirus exposure and HLA in healthy donors. Overall study findings and caveats: Among TCR sequences, most were rare, though some public TCRs appeared in many donors.

With 60 Vbeta and 13 Jbeta primers, the PCR was carried out. Data came from immunoSEQ multiplex PCR; TCRdb stores just in-frame clones and leaves some out. The sample includes fewer than 300,000 clones, 75% to 90% of them seen just once. Points on this clone: Its antigen is still unknown.

The sequence was obtained from a girl under 10 years old in good health and CMV-seronegative. What was sequenced was PBMCs.

CDR3 nucleotides: TGTGCCAGCAGCTCAACGGGCCTGCCGGGGAGCTACGAGCAGTACTTC. This codes for CASSSTGLPGSYEQYF. The rearrangement links TRBV11-2 to TRBJ2-7; TRBD2 might be the D (5 bases). The germline gives CDR1 SGHAT, CDR2 FQNNGV. The V gene lost 4 bases and the J gene lost 3 bases, with 19 bases spanning the gap. The CDR3 runs to 16 residues. The full variable domain, in which reference TRBV11-2 and TRBJ2-7 provide the parts outside the CDR3, is EAGVAQSPRYKIIEKRQSVAFWCNPISGHATLYWYQQILGQGPKLLIQFQNNGVVDDSQLPKDRFSAERLKGVDSTLKIQPAKLEDSAVYLCASSSTGLPGSYEQYFGPGTRLTVT.